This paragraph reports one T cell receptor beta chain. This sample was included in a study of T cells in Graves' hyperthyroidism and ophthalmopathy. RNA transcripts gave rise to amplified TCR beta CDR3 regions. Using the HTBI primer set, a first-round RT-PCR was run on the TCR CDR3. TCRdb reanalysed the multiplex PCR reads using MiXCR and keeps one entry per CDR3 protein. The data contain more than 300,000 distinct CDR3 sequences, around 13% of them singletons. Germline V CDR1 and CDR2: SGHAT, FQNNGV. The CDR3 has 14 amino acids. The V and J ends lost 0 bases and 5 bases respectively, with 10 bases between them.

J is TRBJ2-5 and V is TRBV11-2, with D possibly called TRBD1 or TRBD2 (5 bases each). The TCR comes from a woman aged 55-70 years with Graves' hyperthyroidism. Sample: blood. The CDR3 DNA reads TGTGCCAGCAGCTTAGAAGGATGGGGGGAGACCCAGTACTTC. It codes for CASSLEGWGETQYF.